The source of this T cell receptor beta chain is a study of T cell responses to AZD1222 COVID-19 vaccine (dated by TCRdb to the early 2020s). Background on the whole study: AZD1222 recipients given second doses at about 4 weeks or at about 12 weeks were pooled, since spike-specific TCR depth and breadth were not found to differ between the two schedules. A total of under 250 trial participants underwent TCR sequencing, of whom about 210 had received two doses of AZD1222 and around 25 had received two doses of the MenACWY control vaccine. Trial participants were enrolled into age subgroups of 18-55, 56-69 and 70-plus years, which contained about 150, 28 and 57 TCR-sequenced participants, respectively. Findings and caveats that apply to the study as a whole: Because no day 14 peak-response samples were available, repertoires were characterized only after the peak T cell response. The 56-69-year group was small, and its depth increase did not reach significance, likely because of low power. Conclusions about previously exposed vaccinees were limited because only six AZD1222 recipients were SARS-CoV-2 seropositive at baseline. Participants were mostly white British and included more females than males, and it was suggested by the authors that clonal diversity may have been underestimated. The vaccine-associated CD4 TCRs covered the entire spike protein, and the dominant responses fell in regions 160-218 and 743-854. Spike-specific TCR breadth and depth rose significantly after two AZD1222 doses compared with day 0 and with MenACWY recipients. Reportedly, almost half of the unique spike-specific TCRs recognized epitopes lying outside the regions that are mutated in the B.1.351 and B.1.1.7 variants.

As to this clone: Its antigen specificity is not known. One base away there is no much larger clone; base qualities are not given.

The CDR3 regions of human TCRbeta chains were analyzed by immunosequencing. The paper's data handling went like this. Repertoire TCRs were matched against a reference library of SARS-CoV-2-specific TCRs generated with the MIRA antigen-specificity platform. Breadth meant the fraction of unique TCRs that were SARS-CoV-2-associated, whereas depth meant the fraction of total T cells that were SARS-CoV-2-associated. Using the MIRA data, each spike-specific TCR was mapped to the spike region that the TCR reacts to and placed in a CD4 or CD8 class. Log10-transformed breadth and depth values were compared by one-way ANOVA with Sidak's multiple comparisons tests. In TCRdb, the immuneACCESS table is reduced to in-frame sequences with V and J assigned. These tables do not hold every clone; where another copy was compared, an unresolved V gene accounts for under half, and the others remain unexplained. The V and J calls and the clone size are those of that table, but D and trimming were determined from the DNA. The sample profile shows fewer than 300,000 clones; more than 85% of them were found once. The ten largest clones add up to roughly 0.6% of the sample.

The time point label on this specimen signifies: baseline before first vaccination. The vaccinee samples were drawn from two UK trials, COV001 and COV002, one of which was a single-blind randomized controlled phase 2/3 trial testing AZD1222 (ChAdOx1 nCoV-19) in healthy adults. Trial participant PBMC samples were collected at day 0 and day 28 after the second dose for TCRbeta chain sequencing. V is pared back by 0 bases and J by 4 bases, with 4 bases lying between the germline termini. Measured from the cysteine to the phenylalanine, the CDR3 is 13 residues long. Left in the record is the CDR3 DNA by itself, 39 bases read in frame from the first base.

The TCR was taken from an adult in good health. The sample was peripheral blood, taken on day 0 of AZD1222 vaccination. This sequence uses TRBV12-3 or TRBV12-4 and TRBJ1-5, with the D gene call left open. In nucleotides, the sequence is TGTGCCAGCAGTTTAGCCCCAAATCAGCCCCAGCATTTT. Translated, this gives CASSLAPNQPQHF.